The 25 T cell receptor beta chains presented below share a single source sample, sequenced in a study of CD8+CD57+ T cells in acquired aplastic anemia. Genomic DNA provided the template from which TCR beta VDJ and CDR3 profiles were obtained. TCRdb reanalysed the reads using MiXCR and keeps one entry per CDR3 protein. The sample shows tens of thousands of distinct CDR3 sequences, under 65% of them seen only once. Sequenced sample: sorted CD4+, CD8+, or CD8+CD57+ T cells (not recorded which) from PBMCs. All receptors derive from a human donor in good health, serving as a control.

The chain is built from TRBV19 and TRBJ2-7, with D possibly matching TRBD1 (6 bases). Germline V gene sequence: CDR1 LNHDA, CDR2 SQIVND (reference sequence). V was trimmed by 3 bases and J by 1 base, leaving 13 bases between them. CDR3 size: 15 residues. The CDR3 DNA reads as TGTGCCAGTAGTATTGACCGGACAGCGTCCTACGAGCAGTACTTC. Its translation: CASSIDRTASYEQYF.

This clonotype was counted ten times or more. The rearrangement joins TRBV4-1 to TRBJ2-2; 7 bases map to TRBD1. The germline V gene has CDR1 MGHRA and CDR2 YSYEKL. The V and J ends lost 1 base and 1 base, in that order; junction bases with no gene match: 0. The CDR3 is 15 amino acids. CDR3 sequence: CASSQGTGNTGELFF. CDR3 nucleotide sequence: TGCGCCAGCAGCCAAGGGACAGGGAACACCGGGGAGCTGTTTTTT.

This chain connects TRBV2 to TRBJ2-1; D may be TRBD1 (5 bases). The CDR3 totals 14 residues. Trimming removed 2 bases from V and 4 bases from J, with 9 bases in between. Germline CDR1 reads SNHLY; CDR2 reads FYNNEI. The CDR3 protein is CASSERQGYNEQFF. DNA for the CDR3: TGTGCCAGCAGTGAAAGGCAGGGATACAATGAGCAGTTCTTC. The full variable domain, completed using reference TRBV2 and TRBJ2-1, is EPEVTQTPSHQVTQMGQEVILRCVPISNHLYFYWYRQILGQKVEFLVSFYNNEISEKSEIFDDQFSVERPDGSNFTLKIRSTKLEDSAMYFCASSERQGYNEQFFGPGTRLTVL.

This clonotype was counted ten times or more. The V call is TRBV7-2, the J call TRBJ2-3; D is undetermined. The length of the CDR3 is 16 residues. Trimming stripped 1 base from V and 0 bases from J, with 11 bases between. Germline assignment: CDR1 SGHTA and CDR2 FQGNSA. In DNA form, the CDR3 reads TGTGCCAGCAGCTTAGGGTTCGCGGTTAGCACAGATACGCAGTATTTT. Translation gives CASSLGFAVSTDTQYF.

The table lists this clonotype with a count of one. This chain links TRBV2 with TRBJ2-1; TRBD1 matches at 9 bases. The V gene end was trimmed by 4 bases and the J gene end by 8 bases; junction bases not matched to a gene: 6. The CDR3 extends over 14 amino acids. Germline CDR1 and CDR2: SNHLY and FYNNEI. The CDR3 nucleotides read TGTGCCAGCAGTGCAGGGACAGGGACAGATGAGCAGTTCTTC. This gives the protein CASSAGTGTDEQFF.

This clonotype was seen many times. CDR3 region: CASSLVGSYNEQFF. CDR3 DNA: TGTGCCAGCAGCTTGGTCGGTTCCTACAATGAGCAGTTCTTC. The chain is built from TRBV5-6 and TRBJ2-1; D ambiguous. Germline values: CDR1 SGHDT, CDR2 YYEEEE. This CDR3 has 14 amino acids. Trimming removed 0 bases from V and 1 base from J, with 5 bases in between.

The rearrangement joins TRBV19 to TRBJ2-7; D is possibly TRBD1 (6 bases). Germline loops: CDR1 LNHDA, CDR2 SQIVND (reference sequence). Trimming cost V 5 bases and J 5 bases, with 13 bases left between them. The CDR3 consists of 13 residues. The CDR3 sequence: CASSSQGLHEQYF. The CDR3 coding sequence is TGTGCCAGTAGTTCCCAGGGGTTGCACGAGCAGTACTTC.

The chain has TRBV7-2 and TRBJ2-7, with 7 bases lining up with TRBD1. This CDR3 has 13 amino acids. Germline CDR1 is SGHTA and CDR2 is FQGNSA. The trim removed 5 bases at V and 5 bases at J, leaving 6 bases unmatched. The CDR3 nucleotides read TGTGCCAGCAGCCTGACAGGGCGGCACGAGCAGTACTTC. It encodes CASSLTGRHEQYF.

The chain has TRBV5-1 and TRBJ2-3, with 11 bases aligning to TRBD2. The CDR3 covers 14 residues. V lost 4 bases to trimming and J lost 6 bases; unmatched junction nucleotides: 4. Germline CDR1 is SGHRS and CDR2 is YFSETQ. This chain's CDR3 is CASSPIAGGDTQYF. CDR3 bases: TGCGCCAGCAGCCCAATAGCGGGGGGGGATACGCAGTATTTT.

This clonotype was observed a handful of times. A read error may be the cause here, since a much bigger clone is one base away. J is TRBJ1-2 and V is TRBV6-1; maybe TRBD1 (5 bases). Trimming removed 4 bases at V and 3 bases at J, with 12 bases between. From germline, CDR1 is MNHNS and CDR2 SASEGT. CDR3 length equals 14 residues. The chain's CDR3 is CASSGALGDYGYTF. As DNA, the CDR3 is TGTGCCAGCAGTGGAGCGTTAGGGGACTATGGCTACACCTTC.

The chain is built from TRBV25-1 and TRBJ2-7; D is unresolved. There are 13 residues in the CDR3. V lost 6 bases, J lost 0 bases, and 9 bases lay in between. Germline V lookup: CDR1 MGHDK, CDR2 SYGVNS. CDR3 protein: CASSPRSSYEQYF. The DNA of the CDR3 is TGTGCCAGCAGCCCCAGGTCCTCCTACGAGCAGTACTTC.

This clonotype was seen a handful of times. V usage is TRBV29-1 and J usage is TRBJ2-7; 7 bases agree with TRBD1. The germline V gene encodes CDR1 SQVTM and CDR2 ANQGSEA. This CDR3 region has 12 residues. Trimming at V came to 6 bases and at J to 4 bases, leaving 6 bases not matched to a gene. The CDR3 protein is CSVGTDLYEQYF. The CDR3 region has the DNA TGCAGCGTGGGGACAGACTTATACGAGCAGTACTTC.

The J gene is TRBJ2-2, the V gene TRBV20-1; 7 bases align to TRBD2. The junction had 3 bases not matched to a gene; V was cut back by 4 bases and J by 4 bases. The CDR3 has 13 amino acids. Per the germline V gene, CDR1 is DFQATT and CDR2 is SNEGSKA (reference sequence). This chain's CDR3 is CSANPSGTGELFF. The CDR3 bases are TGCAGTGCTAACCCTAGCGGCACCGGGGAGCTGTTTTTT.

This clonotype showed up many times. In nucleotides, the CDR3 is TGTGCCTGGAGTCTGGCGACCGCGCTCCACGAGCAGTACTTC. Its protein product is CAWSLATALHEQYF. The chain uses TRBV30 and TRBJ2-7, with D unresolved. This CDR3 has 14 residues. The V end lost 2 bases, the J end lost 5 bases, and 16 bases lay between the germline ends. CDR1 is GTSNPN and CDR2 is SVGIG in the germline V gene (reference sequence).

This chain links TRBV7-6 with TRBJ2-3; 7 positions match TRBD2. CDR1 is SGHVS and CDR2 is FNYEAQ in the germline V gene. There are 16 residues in the CDR3. J was trimmed by 0 bases and V by 1 base; bases with no gene match: 4. This chain's CDR3 is CASSLGGGSSTDTQYF. The DNA of the CDR3 is TGTGCCAGCAGCTTAGGGGGGGGGTCTAGCACAGATACGCAGTATTTT.

This clonotype was observed many times. CDR3 loop: CASSIRRSPDEQYF. The CDR3 DNA reads as TGTGCCAGCAGTATTAGGAGGTCGCCGGACGAGCAGTACTTC. The rearrangement links TRBV11-2 to TRBJ2-7; a possible D gene is TRBD2 (5 bases). Germline lookup yields CDR1 SGHAT and CDR2 FQNNGV. The V end was cut by 6 bases, the J end by 5 bases, with 17 bases between. This CDR3 has 14 amino acids.

The rearrangement joins TRBV5-1 to TRBJ2-1; 12 nucleotides line up with TRBD2. The germline V gene has CDR1 SGHRS and CDR2 YFSETQ. The V segment lost 6 bases and the J segment 1 base; nucleotides outside the gene matches: 5. CDR3 length: 16 residues. The chain's CDR3 is CASTWTSGDSYNEQFF. DNA of the CDR3: TGCGCCAGCACCTGGACTAGCGGGGATTCCTACAATGAGCAGTTCTTC.

This clonotype has ten or more counts. The chain couples TRBV5-1 to TRBJ2-1; TRBD1 might be the D (5 bases). Germline CDR1 reads SGHRS; CDR2 reads YFSETQ. The CDR3 contains 14 residues. Trimming stripped 1 base from V and 3 bases from J, with 8 bases between. The CDR3 bases are TGCGCCAGCAGCTTGCCAGGGTACTACAATGAGCAGTTCTTC. Translated, it gives CASSLPGYYNEQFF.

The CDR3 sequence is CASSSQATNTEAFF. In DNA, the CDR3 is TGTGCCAGCAGCTCACAGGCCACGAACACTGAAGCTTTCTTT. The chain couples TRBV2 to TRBJ1-1; perhaps TRBD1 as D (5 bases). The V gene's germline CDR1 is SNHLY and CDR2 FYNNEI. The CDR3 totals 14 residues. The germline V and J ends were trimmed by 6 bases and 1 base, with 12 bases remaining between them.

CDR3 region: CASSRELETQYF. The DNA for the CDR3 is TGTGCCAGCAGCCGGGAGTTAGAGACCCAGTACTTC. The gene calls are TRBV2 and TRBJ2-5; perhaps TRBD2 as D (6 bases). Trimming shortened V by 6 bases and J by 4 bases, and 9 bases separated the two germline ends. The CDR3 has 12 amino acids. Germline assignment: CDR1 SNHLY and CDR2 FYNNEI.

This clonotype was observed a handful of times. The chain carries TRBV15 and TRBJ1-4; unclear D gene. V was shortened by 0 bases and J by 0 bases, with 8 bases between the two germline ends. This CDR3 contains 16 residues. Germline CDR1 and CDR2: LNHNV and YYDKDF (reference sequence). As DNA, the CDR3 is TGTGCCACCAGCAGAGAACTGGTCGCAACTAATGAAAAACTGTTTTTT. Protein: CATSRELVATNEKLFF.

This chain uses TRBV15 with TRBJ1-2; 9 bases line up with TRBD1. V was pared by 1 base and J by 3 bases, with 6 bases of the junction left unmatched. The germline gives CDR1 LNHNV, CDR2 YYDKDF (reference sequence). CDR3 size: 16 residues. The CDR3 DNA is TGTGCCACCAGCAGAGTTAGGGACAGGGATGACTATGGCTACACCTTC. It translates to CATSRVRDRDDYGYTF.

This clonotype appeared many times. The genes are TRBV20-1 and TRBJ1-2, with TRBD1 matching over 12 bases. J lost 3 bases, V lost 2 bases, and 7 bases had no gene match. The CDR3 is made up of 16 amino acids. Germline-derived CDR1 and CDR2 are DFQATT and SNEGSKA (reference sequence). This CDR3 reads CSARRDRGPPDYGYTF. The CDR3 bases are TGCAGTGCTAGACGGGACAGGGGGCCCCCCGACTATGGCTACACCTTC.

A word on this clonotype: Being one base from a much bigger clone, this may be a read error. The chain combines TRBV2 with TRBJ1-1, with a tentative D call TRBD1 (6 bases). Germline V CDR1 and CDR2: SNHLY, FYNNEI. The CDR3 sequence is 15 residues long. CDR3 sequence (DNA): TGTGCCAGCAGTGGGGTGGGGGGGGCGAACGCTGAAGCTTTCTTT. Its protein is CASSGVGGANAEAFF.

The chain employs TRBV19 and TRBJ1-2; D possibly corresponds to TRBD1 (6 bases). Between the trimmed V and J ends, which lost 5 bases and 7 bases, there was a span of 11 bases. This CDR3 spans 12 amino acids. Germline CDR1 LNHDA, CDR2 SQIVND (reference sequence). This CDR3 is CASSQGHLGYTF. As DNA, the CDR3 is TGTGCCAGTAGTCAGGGGCACCTTGGCTACACCTTC.